Sequencing of this T cell receptor beta chain was carried out in a study of T-cell memory formation after mild COVID-19. TCRdb fed the 5' RACE reads into MiXCR, producing one record per CDR3 protein. This sample has roughly 260,000 distinct CDR3 sequences, with roughly 17% found just once. This clonotype was seen ten or more times. What it binds is unknown. Whole-study results and caveats: The study found balanced CD4/CD8 in clones contracting day 15 to 85 and a CD4+ lean in later expanders.

Germline-derived CDR1 and CDR2 are SGHRS and YFSETQ. This CDR3 has 14 residues. The V and J ends lost 4 bases and 3 bases respectively, with 13 bases between them. The rearrangement links TRBV5-1 to TRBJ1-1; D gene ambiguous. Specimen: PBMCs or a T cell subset sorted from them (not recorded which). This clonotype was sampled from a man aged 18 to 30 who had mild COVID-19 (a few samples of this study predate the infection). Cell type and time point are not known. CDR3 sequence reads: CASSLPGSYTEAFF. Here the CDR3 DNA reads TGCGCCAGCAGCCTGCCCGGGAGCTACACTGAAGCTTTCTTT. Looking up the rest from reference TRBV5-1 and TRBJ1-1 gives the full variable domain: KAGVTQTPRYLIKTRGQQVTLSCSPISGHRSVSWYQQTPGQGLQFLFEYFSETQRNKGNFPGRFSGRQFSNSRSEMNVSTLELGDSALYLCASSLPGSYTEAFFGQGTRLTVV.